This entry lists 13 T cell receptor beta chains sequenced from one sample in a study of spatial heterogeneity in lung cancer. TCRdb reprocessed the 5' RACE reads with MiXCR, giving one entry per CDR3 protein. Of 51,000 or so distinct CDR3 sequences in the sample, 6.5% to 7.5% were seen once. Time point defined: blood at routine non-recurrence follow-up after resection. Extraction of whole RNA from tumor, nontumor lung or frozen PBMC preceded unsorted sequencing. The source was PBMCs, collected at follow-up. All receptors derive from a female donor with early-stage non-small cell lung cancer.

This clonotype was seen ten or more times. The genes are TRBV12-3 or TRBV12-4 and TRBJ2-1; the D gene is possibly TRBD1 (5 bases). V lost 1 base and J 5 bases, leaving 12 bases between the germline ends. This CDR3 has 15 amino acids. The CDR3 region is CASSLGPRGHNEQFF. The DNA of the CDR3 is TGTGCCAGCAGTTTAGGGCCAAGGGGTCACAATGAGCAGTTCTTC.

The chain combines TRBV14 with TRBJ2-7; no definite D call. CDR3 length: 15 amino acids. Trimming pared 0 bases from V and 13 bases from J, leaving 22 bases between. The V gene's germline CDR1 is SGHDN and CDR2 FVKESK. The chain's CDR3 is CASSQDECRGPCEYF. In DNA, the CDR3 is TGTGCCAGCAGCCAAGATGAGTGTCGTGGGCCGTGTGAATACTTC.

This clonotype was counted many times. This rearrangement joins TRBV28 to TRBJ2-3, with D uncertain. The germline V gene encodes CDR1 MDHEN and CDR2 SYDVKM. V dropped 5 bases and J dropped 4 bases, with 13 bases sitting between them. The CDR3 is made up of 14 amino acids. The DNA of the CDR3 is TGTGCCAGCAGTACACCCCCCCTCTCAGATACGCAGTATTTT. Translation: CASSTPPLSDTQYF. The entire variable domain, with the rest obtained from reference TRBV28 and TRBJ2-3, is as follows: DVKVTQSSRYLVKRTGEKVFLECVQDMDHENMFWYRQDPGLGLRLIYFSYDVKMKEKGDIPEGYSVSREKKERFSLILESASTNQTSMYLCASSTPPLSDTQYFGPGTRLTVL.

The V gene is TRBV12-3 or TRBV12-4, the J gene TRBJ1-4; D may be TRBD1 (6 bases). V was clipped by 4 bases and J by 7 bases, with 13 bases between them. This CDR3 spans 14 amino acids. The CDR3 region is CASSYPGDGEKLFF. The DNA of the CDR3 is TGTGCCAGCAGTTATCCAGGGGACGGTGAAAAACTGTTTTTT.

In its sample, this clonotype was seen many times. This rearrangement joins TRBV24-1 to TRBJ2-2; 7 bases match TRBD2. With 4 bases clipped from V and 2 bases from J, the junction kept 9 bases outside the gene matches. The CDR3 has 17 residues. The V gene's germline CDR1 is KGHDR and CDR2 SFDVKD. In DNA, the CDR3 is TGTGCCACCAGTGACTCCGGGACTAAAAGTAACACCGGGGAGCTGTTTTTT. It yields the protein CATSDSGTKSNTGELFF.

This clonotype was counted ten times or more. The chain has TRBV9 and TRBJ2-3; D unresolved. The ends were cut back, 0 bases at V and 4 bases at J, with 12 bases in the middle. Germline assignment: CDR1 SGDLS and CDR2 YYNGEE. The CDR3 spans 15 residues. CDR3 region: CASSVVGEESDTQYF. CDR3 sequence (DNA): TGTGCCAGCAGCGTAGTTGGCGAGGAGTCAGATACGCAGTATTTT.

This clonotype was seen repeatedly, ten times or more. CDR3 nucleotide sequence: TGTGCCAGCAGCCAGACCTTATCTGGAAACACCATATATTTT. Its translation: CASSQTLSGNTIYF. The V call is TRBV7-2, the J call TRBJ1-3; no reliable D call. The CDR3 has 14 amino acids. V shed 5 bases and J shed 1 base, with 9 bases lying between them. Germline assignment: CDR1 SGHTA and CDR2 FQGNSA.

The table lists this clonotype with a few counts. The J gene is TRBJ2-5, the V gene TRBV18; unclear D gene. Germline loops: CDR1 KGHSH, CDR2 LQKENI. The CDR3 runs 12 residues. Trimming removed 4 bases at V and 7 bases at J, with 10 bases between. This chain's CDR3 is CASSQDWGTQYF. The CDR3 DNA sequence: TGTGCCAGCTCACAAGATTGGGGGACCCAGTACTTC.

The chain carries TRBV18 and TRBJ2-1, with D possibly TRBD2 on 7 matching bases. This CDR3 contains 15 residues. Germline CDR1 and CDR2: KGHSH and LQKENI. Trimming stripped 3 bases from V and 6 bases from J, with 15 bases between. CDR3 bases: TGTGCCAGCTCACCCGTTAAGGGGGGGATCAATGAGCAGTTCTTC. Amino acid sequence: CASSPVKGGINEQFF.

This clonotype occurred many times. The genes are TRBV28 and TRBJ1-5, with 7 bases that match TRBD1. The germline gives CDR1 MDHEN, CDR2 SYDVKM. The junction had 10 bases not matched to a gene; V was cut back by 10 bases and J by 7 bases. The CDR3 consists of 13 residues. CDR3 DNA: TGTGCCACCAATACAGGGGCTCGCCAGCCCCAGCATTTT. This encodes CATNTGARQPQHF. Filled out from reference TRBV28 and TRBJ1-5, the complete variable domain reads DVKVTQSSRYLVKRTGEKVFLECVQDMDHENMFWYRQDPGLGLRLIYFSYDVKMKEKGDIPEGYSVSREKKERFSLILESASTNQTSMYLCATNTGARQPQHFGDGTRLSIL.

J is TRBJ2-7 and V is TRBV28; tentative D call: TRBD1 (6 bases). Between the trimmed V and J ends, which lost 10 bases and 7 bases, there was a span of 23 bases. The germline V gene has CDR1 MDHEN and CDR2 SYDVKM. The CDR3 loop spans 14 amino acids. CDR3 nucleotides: TGTGCCACTTACGGACAGTCTGGCCTGGGAGAGCAGTACTTC. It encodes CATYGQSGLGEQYF. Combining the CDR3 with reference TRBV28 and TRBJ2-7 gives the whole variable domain DVKVTQSSRYLVKRTGEKVFLECVQDMDHENMFWYRQDPGLGLRLIYFSYDVKMKEKGDIPEGYSVSREKKERFSLILESASTNQTSMYLCATYGQSGLGEQYFGPGTRLTVT.

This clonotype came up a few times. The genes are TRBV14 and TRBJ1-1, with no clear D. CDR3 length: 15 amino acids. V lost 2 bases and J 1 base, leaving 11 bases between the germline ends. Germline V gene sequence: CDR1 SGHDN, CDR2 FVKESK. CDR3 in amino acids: CASSQWKGTNTEAFF. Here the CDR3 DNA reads TGTGCCAGCAGCCAATGGAAGGGAACGAACACTGAAGCTTTCTTT.

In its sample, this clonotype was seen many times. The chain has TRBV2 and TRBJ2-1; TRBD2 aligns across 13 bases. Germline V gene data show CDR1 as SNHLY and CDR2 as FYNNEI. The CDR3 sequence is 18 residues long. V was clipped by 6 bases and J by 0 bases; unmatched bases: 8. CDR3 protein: CASRGLAGFLSSYNEQFF. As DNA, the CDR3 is TGTGCCAGCAGGGGACTAGCGGGGTTCCTTAGCTCCTACAATGAGCAGTTCTTC.